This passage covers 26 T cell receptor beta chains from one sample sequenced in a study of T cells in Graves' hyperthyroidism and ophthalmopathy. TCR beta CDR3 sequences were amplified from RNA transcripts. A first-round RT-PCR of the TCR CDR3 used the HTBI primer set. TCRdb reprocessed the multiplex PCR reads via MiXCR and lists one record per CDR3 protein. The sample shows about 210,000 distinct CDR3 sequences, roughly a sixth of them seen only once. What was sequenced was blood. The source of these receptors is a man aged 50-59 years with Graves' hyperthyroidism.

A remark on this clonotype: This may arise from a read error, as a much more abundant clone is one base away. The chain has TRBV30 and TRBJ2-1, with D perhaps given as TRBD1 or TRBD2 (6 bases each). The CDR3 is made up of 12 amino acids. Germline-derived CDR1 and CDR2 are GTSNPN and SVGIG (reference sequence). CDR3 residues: CAIGGSHNEQFF. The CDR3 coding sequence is TGTGCTATCGGGGGCTCCCACAATGAGCAGTTCTTC.

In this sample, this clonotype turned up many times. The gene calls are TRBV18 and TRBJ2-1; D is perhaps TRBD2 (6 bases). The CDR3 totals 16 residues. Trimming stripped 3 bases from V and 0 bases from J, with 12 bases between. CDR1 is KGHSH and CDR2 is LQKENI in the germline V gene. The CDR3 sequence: CASSPQRASSYNEQFF. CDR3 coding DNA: TGTGCCAGCTCACCTCAGCGGGCGAGCTCCTACAATGAGCAGTTCTTC.

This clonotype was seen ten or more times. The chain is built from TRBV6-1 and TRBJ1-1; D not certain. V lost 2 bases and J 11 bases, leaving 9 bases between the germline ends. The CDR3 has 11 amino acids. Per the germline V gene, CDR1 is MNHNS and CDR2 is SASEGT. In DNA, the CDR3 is TGTGCCAGCAGTGAATGGAGGGAGGCTTTCTTT. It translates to CASSEWREAFF.

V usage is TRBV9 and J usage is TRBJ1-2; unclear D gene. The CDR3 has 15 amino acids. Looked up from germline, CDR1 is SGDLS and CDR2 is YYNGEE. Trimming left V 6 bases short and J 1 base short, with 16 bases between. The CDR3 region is CASTRGSQDNYGYTF. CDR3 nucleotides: TGTGCCAGCACCCGAGGGTCCCAAGATAACTATGGCTACACCTTC.

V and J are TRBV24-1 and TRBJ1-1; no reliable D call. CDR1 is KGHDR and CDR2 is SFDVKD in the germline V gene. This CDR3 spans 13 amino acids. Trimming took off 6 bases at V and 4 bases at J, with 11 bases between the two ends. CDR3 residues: CATSSASRTEAFF. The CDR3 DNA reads TGTGCCACCAGTTCGGCGTCCCGCACTGAAGCTTTCTTT.

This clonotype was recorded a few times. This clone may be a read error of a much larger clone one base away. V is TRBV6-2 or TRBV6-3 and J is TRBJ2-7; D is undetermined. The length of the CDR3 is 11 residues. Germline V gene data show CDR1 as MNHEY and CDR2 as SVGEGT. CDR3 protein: CASSYGYEQCF. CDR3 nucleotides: TGTGCCAGCAGTTACGGCTACGAGCAGTGCTTC.

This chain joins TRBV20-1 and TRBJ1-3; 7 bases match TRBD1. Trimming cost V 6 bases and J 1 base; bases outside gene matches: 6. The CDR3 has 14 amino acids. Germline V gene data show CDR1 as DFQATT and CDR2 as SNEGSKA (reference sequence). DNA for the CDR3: TGCAGTGCACCTGACAGGGAGTCTGGAAACACCATATATTTT. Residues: CSAPDRESGNTIYF.

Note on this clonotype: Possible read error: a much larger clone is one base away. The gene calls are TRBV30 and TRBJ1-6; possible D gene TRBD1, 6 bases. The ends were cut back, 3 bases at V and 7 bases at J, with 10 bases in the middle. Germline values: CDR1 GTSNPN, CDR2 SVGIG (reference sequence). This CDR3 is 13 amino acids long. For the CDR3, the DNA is TGTGCCTGGAGGGGGGGCAGAAATTCACCCCTCCACTTT. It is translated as CAWRGGRNSPLHF.

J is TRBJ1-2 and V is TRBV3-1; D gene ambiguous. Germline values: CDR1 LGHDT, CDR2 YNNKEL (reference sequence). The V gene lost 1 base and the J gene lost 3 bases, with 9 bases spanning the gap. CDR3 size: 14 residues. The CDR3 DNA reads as TGTGCCAGCAGCCAAGGGTTCAGCTACTATGGCTACACCTTC. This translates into CASSQGFSYYGYTF.

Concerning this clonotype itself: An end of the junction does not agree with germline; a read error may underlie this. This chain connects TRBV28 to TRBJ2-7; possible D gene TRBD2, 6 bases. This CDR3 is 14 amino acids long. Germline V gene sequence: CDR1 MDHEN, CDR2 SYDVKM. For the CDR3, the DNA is TGTGCCAGCAGTTTACTCGGGAGCTCCAACGAGCAGTACTTC. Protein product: CASSLLGSSNEQYF.

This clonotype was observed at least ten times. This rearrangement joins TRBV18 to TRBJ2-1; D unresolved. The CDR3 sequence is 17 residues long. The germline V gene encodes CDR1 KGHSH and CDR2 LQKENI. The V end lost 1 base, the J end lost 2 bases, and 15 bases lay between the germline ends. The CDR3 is CASSPRVNSLAYNEQFF. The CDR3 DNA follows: TGTGCCAGCTCACCACGTGTGAATAGCCTTGCCTACAATGAGCAGTTCTTC. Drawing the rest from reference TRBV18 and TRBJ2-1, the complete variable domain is NAGVMQNPRHLVRRRGQEARLRCSPMKGHSHVYWYRQLPEEGLKFMVYLQKENIIDESGMPKERFSAEFPKEGPSILRIQQVVRGDSAAYFCASSPRVNSLAYNEQFFGPGTRLTVL.

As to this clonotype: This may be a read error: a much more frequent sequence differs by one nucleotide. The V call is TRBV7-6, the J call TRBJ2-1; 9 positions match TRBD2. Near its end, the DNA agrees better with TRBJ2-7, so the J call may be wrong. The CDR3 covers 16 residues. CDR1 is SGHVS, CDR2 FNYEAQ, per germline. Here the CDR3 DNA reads TGTGCCAGCAGCTCCTGGACTAGCGCCTCCTACAATGAGCAGTACTTC. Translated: CASSSWTSASYNEQYF.

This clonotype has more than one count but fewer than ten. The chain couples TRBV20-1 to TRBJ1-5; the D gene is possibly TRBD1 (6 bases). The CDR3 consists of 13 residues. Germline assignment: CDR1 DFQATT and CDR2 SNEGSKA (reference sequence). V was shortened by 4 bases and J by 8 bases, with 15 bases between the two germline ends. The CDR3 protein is CSANQGLREPQHF. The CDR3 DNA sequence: TGCAGTGCTAACCAGGGGTTACGGGAGCCCCAGCATTTT.

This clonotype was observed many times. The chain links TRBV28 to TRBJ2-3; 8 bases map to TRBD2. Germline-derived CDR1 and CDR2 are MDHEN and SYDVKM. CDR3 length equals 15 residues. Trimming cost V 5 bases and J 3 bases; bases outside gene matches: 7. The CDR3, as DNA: TGTGCCAGCAGTGGACTAGCCGCTGAGACAGATACGCAGTATTTT. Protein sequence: CASSGLAAETDTQYF.

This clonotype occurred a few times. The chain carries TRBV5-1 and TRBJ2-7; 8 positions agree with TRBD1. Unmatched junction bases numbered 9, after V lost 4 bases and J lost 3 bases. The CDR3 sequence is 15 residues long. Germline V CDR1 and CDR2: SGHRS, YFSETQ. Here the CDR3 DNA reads TGCGCCAGCAGCCCACGACAGGGGTCGGGCTACGAGCAGTACTTC. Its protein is CASSPRQGSGYEQYF.

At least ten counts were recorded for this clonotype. CDR3 residues: CASSPGPGYNEQFF. The CDR3 DNA is TGTGCCAGCTCACCGGGACCAGGATACAATGAGCAGTTCTTC. V gene TRBV18 combines with J gene TRBJ2-1; D is tentatively TRBD1 or TRBD2 (5 bases each). V was trimmed by 3 bases and J by 4 bases, leaving 10 bases between them. The CDR3 has 14 amino acids. Per the germline V gene, CDR1 is KGHSH and CDR2 is LQKENI.

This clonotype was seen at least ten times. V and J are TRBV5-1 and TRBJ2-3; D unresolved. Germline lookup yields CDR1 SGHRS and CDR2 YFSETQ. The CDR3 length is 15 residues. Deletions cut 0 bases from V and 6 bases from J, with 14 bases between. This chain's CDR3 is CASSLGTTPRDTQYF. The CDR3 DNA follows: TGCGCCAGCAGCTTGGGAACTACCCCTAGGGATACGCAGTATTTT.

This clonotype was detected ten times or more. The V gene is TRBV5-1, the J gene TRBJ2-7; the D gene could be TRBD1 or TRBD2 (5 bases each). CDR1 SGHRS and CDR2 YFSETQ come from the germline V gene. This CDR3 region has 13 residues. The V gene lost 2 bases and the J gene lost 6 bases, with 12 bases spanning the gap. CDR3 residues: CASSFYEGPEQYF. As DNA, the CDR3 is TGCGCCAGCAGCTTTTACGAGGGACCCGAGCAGTACTTC.

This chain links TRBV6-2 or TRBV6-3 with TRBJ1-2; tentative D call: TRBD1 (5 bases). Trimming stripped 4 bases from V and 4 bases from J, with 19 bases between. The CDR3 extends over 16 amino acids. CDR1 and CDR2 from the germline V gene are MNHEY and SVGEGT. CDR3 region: CASSFGRVNGGYGYTF. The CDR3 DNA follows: TGTGCCAGCAGTTTTGGCAGGGTAAATGGCGGCTATGGCTACACCTTC.

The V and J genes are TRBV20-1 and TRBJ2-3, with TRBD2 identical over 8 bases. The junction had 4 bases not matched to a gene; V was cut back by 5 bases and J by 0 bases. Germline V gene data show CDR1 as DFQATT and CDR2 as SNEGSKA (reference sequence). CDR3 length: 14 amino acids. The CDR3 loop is CSAPRGGSTDTQYF. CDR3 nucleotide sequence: TGCAGTGCTCCCCGGGGGGGAAGCACAGATACGCAGTATTTT.

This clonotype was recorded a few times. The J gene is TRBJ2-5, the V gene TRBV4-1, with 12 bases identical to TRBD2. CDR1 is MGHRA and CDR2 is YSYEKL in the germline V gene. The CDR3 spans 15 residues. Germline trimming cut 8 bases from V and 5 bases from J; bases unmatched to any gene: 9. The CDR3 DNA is TGCGCCAGCTCCCCGACTAGCGGGAGCATTGAGACCCAGTACTTC. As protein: CASSPTSGSIETQYF.

The CDR3, as DNA: TGCGCCAGCAGCATGGACGGGGGAAGCACAGATACGCAGTATTTT. This sequence encodes CASSMDGGSTDTQYF. The chain couples TRBV5-1 to TRBJ2-3, with D possibly TRBD2 on 6 matching bases. CDR1 and CDR2 (germline): SGHRS, YFSETQ. The CDR3 contains 15 residues. Deletions cut 4 bases from V and 0 bases from J, with 12 bases between. The full variable domain, its missing parts supplied by reference TRBV5-1 and TRBJ2-3, is KAGVTQTPRYLIKTRGQQVTLSCSPISGHRSVSWYQQTPGQGLQFLFEYFSETQRNKGNFPGRFSGRQFSNSRSEMNVSTLELGDSALYLCASSMDGGSTDTQYFGPGTRLTVL.

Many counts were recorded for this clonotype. The CDR3 nucleotides read TGTGCCAGCAGCCCAGGAGGGGCGACAGATACGCAGTATTTT. It translates to CASSPGGATDTQYF. V usage is TRBV7-9 and J usage is TRBJ2-3; possibly TRBD2 for D (6 bases). This CDR3 has 14 amino acids. The ends were cut back, 5 bases at V and 3 bases at J, with 12 bases in the middle. Germline CDR1 reads SEHNR; CDR2 reads FQNEAQ (reference sequence). The full variable domain, with the rest looked up from reference TRBV7-9 and TRBJ2-3, is DTGVSQNPRHKITKRGQNVTFRCDPISEHNRLYWYRQTLGQGPEFLTYFQNEAQLEKSRLLSDRFSAERPKGSFSTLEIQRTEQGDSAMYLCASSPGGATDTQYFGPGTRLTVL.

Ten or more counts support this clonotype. This CDR3 is CASSFDAARQPQHF. For the CDR3, the DNA is TGTGCCAGCAGTTTTGACGCAGCGAGGCAGCCCCAGCATTTT. This chain links TRBV28 with TRBJ1-5; no clear D. The V gene's germline CDR1 is MDHEN and CDR2 SYDVKM. The V end lost 3 bases, the J end lost 7 bases, and 13 bases lay between the germline ends. The CDR3 covers 14 residues.

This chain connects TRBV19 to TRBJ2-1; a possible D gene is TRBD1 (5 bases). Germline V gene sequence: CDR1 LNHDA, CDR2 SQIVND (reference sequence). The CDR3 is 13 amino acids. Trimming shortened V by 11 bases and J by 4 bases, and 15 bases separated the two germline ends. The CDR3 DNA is TGTGCCTCTCACTCTAGGGGTTACAATGAGCAGTTCTTC. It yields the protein CASHSRGYNEQFF.

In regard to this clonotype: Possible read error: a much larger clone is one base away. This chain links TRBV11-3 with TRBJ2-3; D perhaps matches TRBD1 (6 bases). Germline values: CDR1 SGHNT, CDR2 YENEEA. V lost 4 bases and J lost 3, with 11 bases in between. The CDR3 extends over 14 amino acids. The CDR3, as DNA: TGTGCCAGCAGCTCTCACAGGGAGACAGATACGCAGTATTTT. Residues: CASSSHRETDTQYF.